This entry describes one T cell receptor (beta chain). The record originates from a study of blood T cell repertoires in COVID-19. About the research overall: Collection of acute and convalescent COVID-19 samples took place in the United States, Italy and Spain. PBMCs, B-cell-depleted T cells, or T cells provided the cDNA or gDNA that made up the material.

The trim removed 5 bases at V and 2 bases at J, leaving 2 bases unmatched. The length of the CDR3 is 13 residues. Germline V gene lookup returns CDR1 SGHNT and CDR2 YYREEE (reference sequence). As handled by the study authors: For nucleated cells, counts were estimated from reference gene primer amplification. Assay used: immunoSEQ multiplex PCR; TCRdb lists only in-frame clones, some missing. The DNA gave D and trimming, while V, J and clone size come from that table. Here the sample spans 70,000 to 80,000 clones, 75% to 95% being singletons. The clonotype originates from a woman aged 55-70 years with active COVID-19. The sample was peripheral blood. The rearrangement links TRBV5-4 to TRBJ2-7; 9 nucleotides match TRBD2. The CDR3 DNA reads as TGTGCCAGCAGAATAGCGGGAGCCTACGAGCAGTACTTC. It is translated as CASRIAGAYEQYF.